The 17 T cell receptor beta chains in this list originate from one sample, sequenced in a study of blood T cell repertoires in COVID-19. The method was immunoSEQ multiplex PCR; TCRdb's version includes in-frame clones alone and lacks a portion of them. Found here are more than 200,000 clones, 70% to 85% of them singletons; the top ten hold roughly 10%. The specimen was peripheral blood. The receptor set was obtained from a man older than 75 with acute or convalescent COVID-19.

The chain joins TRBV6-5 to TRBJ2-2, with a tentative D call TRBD1 (6 bases). The CDR3 spans 15 residues. The V end lost 2 bases, the J end lost 7 bases, and 14 bases lay between the germline ends. CDR1 and CDR2 (germline): MNHEY, SVGAGI. As DNA, the CDR3 is TGTGCCAGCAGTTACGGGATAGGGGGTAACGGGGAGCTGTTTTTT. This gives the protein CASSYGIGGNGELFF.

The chain joins TRBV5-1 to TRBJ2-2; 7 bases align to TRBD2. The V gene end was trimmed by 4 bases and the J gene end by 5 bases; junction bases not matched to a gene: 11. Germline V lookup: CDR1 SGHRS, CDR2 YFSETQ. This CDR3 has 16 residues. CDR3 region: CASSPALSGVTGELFF. The CDR3 DNA is TGCGCCAGCAGCCCGGCCCTGAGCGGGGTGACCGGGGAGCTGTTTTTT.

The V and J genes are TRBV7-9 and TRBJ1-2; weak D call: TRBD1 (6 bases). V lost 4 bases, J lost 2 bases, and 14 bases lay in between. Germline loops: CDR1 SEHNR, CDR2 FQNEAQ (reference sequence). The CDR3 covers 15 residues. In DNA, the CDR3 is TGTGCCAGCAGCTCCAGGGGAGGGAAAAACTATGGCTACACCTTC. It yields the protein CASSSRGGKNYGYTF.

This clone was observed a single time. This sample also contains other DNA sequences that code for the same CDR3. V is TRBV24-1 and J is TRBJ1-5; D might be TRBD1 (5 bases). This CDR3 has 15 residues. In germline, CDR1 is KGHDR, CDR2 SFDVKD. Trimming took off 3 bases at V and 6 bases at J, with 14 bases between the two ends. The CDR3 is CATSDPRGSGQPQHF. For the CDR3, the DNA is TGTGCCACCAGTGATCCAAGGGGATCCGGTCAGCCCCAGCATTTT.

The chain combines TRBV25-1 with TRBJ1-2, with D perhaps matching TRBD1 (6 bases). CDR1 is MGHDK, CDR2 SYGVNS, per germline. The CDR3 loop spans 15 amino acids. V lost 2 bases and J 2 bases, leaving 12 bases between the germline ends. The CDR3 spells CASSEEARGNYGYTF. The CDR3 DNA reads as TGTGCCAGCAGTGAAGAGGCCAGGGGAAACTATGGCTACACCTTC.

The chain joins TRBV5-1 to TRBJ2-1; a possible D gene is TRBD2 (6 bases). V lost 0 bases and J 2 bases, leaving 12 bases between the germline ends. The CDR3 is 16 amino acids. Germline V CDR1 and CDR2: SGHRS, YFSETQ. The CDR3 loop reads CASSLGGTGAYNEQFF. The CDR3 DNA reads as TGCGCCAGCAGCTTGGGAGGGACGGGAGCCTACAATGAGCAGTTCTTC.

V usage is TRBV7-6 and J usage is TRBJ2-3; 11 bases are a match to TRBD2. The CDR3 extends over 16 amino acids. Germline values: CDR1 SGHVS, CDR2 FNYEAQ. V gave up 3 bases and J gave up 6 bases; unmatched junction bases: 8. DNA for the CDR3: TGTGCCAGCAGCTTTAGCGGGGGGGCCGTCAGCGATACGCAGTATTTT. Translated: CASSFSGGAVSDTQYF.

This chain uses TRBV6-5 with TRBJ1-2; D not resolved. V lost 6 bases and J 0 bases, leaving 8 bases between the germline ends. The CDR3 consists of 13 residues. Germline V gives CDR1 MNHEY, CDR2 SVGAGI. CDR3 nucleotide sequence: TGTGCCAGCAGAACCACAGCTAACTATGGCTACACCTTC. It encodes CASRTTANYGYTF.

This clone was seen a single time. V usage is TRBV7-9 and J usage is TRBJ1-5; D is ambiguous. Germline CDR1 reads SEHNR; CDR2 reads FQNEAQ (reference sequence). CDR3 size: 17 residues. The germline V and J ends were trimmed by 0 bases and 0 bases, with 12 bases remaining between them. The CDR3 is CASSLAIGTASNQPQHF. The CDR3 DNA reads TGTGCCAGCAGCTTAGCAATTGGAACAGCTAGCAATCAGCCCCAGCATTTT.

The V call is TRBV2, the J call TRBJ1-1; 7 bases match TRBD1. Germline loops: CDR1 SNHLY, CDR2 FYNNEI. V lost 7 bases and J lost 4; bases outside the gene matches: 12. This CDR3 is built from 15 residues. DNA for the CDR3: TGTGCCAGCACAGGGGGTCAAATTAGGGGCACTGAAGCTTTCTTT. Amino acid sequence: CASTGGQIRGTEAFF.

The chain recombines TRBV27 with TRBJ2-3; D gene unclear. Trimming cost V 0 bases and J 2 bases, with 12 bases left between them. The CDR3 covers 16 residues. Germline V gene sequence: CDR1 MNHEY, CDR2 SMNVEV (reference sequence). In DNA form, the CDR3 reads TGTGCCAGCAGTTTATCCAGGCTTACCCTCACAGATACGCAGTATTTT. As protein: CASSLSRLTLTDTQYF.

The chain carries TRBV18 and TRBJ1-2; D might be TRBD1 (5 bases). Germline V lookup: CDR1 KGHSH, CDR2 LQKENI. This CDR3 comprises 15 residues. The V and J ends lost 2 bases and 2 bases respectively, with 12 bases between them. CDR3 nucleotide sequence: TGTGCCAGCTCACCATTAAGGGGCGCGAACTATGGCTACACCTTC. Translated, it gives CASSPLRGANYGYTF.

Concerning this clone: The same CDR3 also results from other DNA sequences found in this sample. V and J are TRBV5-1 and TRBJ1-5, with TRBD1 matching over 9 bases. The CDR3 consists of 14 residues. J was trimmed by 4 bases and V by 4 bases; bases with no gene match: 3. Germline V gene data show CDR1 as SGHRS and CDR2 as YFSETQ. The CDR3 here is CASSIGQGNQPQHF. CDR3 DNA sequence: TGCGCCAGCAGCATAGGACAGGGGAATCAGCCCCAGCATTTT.

The rearrangement links TRBV4-2 to TRBJ1-3, with a possible D match to TRBD1 (6 bases). This CDR3 has 16 amino acids. The V end was cut by 4 bases, the J end by 1 base, with 14 bases between. Germline CDR1 reads LGHNA; CDR2 reads YNFKEQ. CDR3 loop: CASSRTAGDSGNTIYF. The CDR3 coding sequence is TGTGCCAGCAGCCGGACAGCCGGCGATTCTGGAAACACCATATATTTT.

The chain joins TRBV9 to TRBJ1-3; possible D gene TRBD1, 6 bases. The CDR3 has 16 amino acids. Germline CDR1 reads SGDLS; CDR2 reads YYNGEE. V gave up 0 bases and J gave up 4 bases, with 14 bases separating them. CDR3 sequence: CASSVAIGGQGNTIYF. The CDR3, as DNA: TGTGCCAGCAGCGTAGCAATTGGCGGACAGGGAAACACCATATATTTT.

The chain combines TRBV12-3 or TRBV12-4 with TRBJ1-2; TRBD1 might be the D (6 bases). The CDR3 runs to 13 residues. V dropped 8 bases and J dropped 8 bases, with 18 bases sitting between them. CDR3 nucleotide sequence: TGTGCCAGCGTCACCTCCCAGGGGTTGGGCTACACCTTC. Amino acid sequence: CASVTSQGLGYTF.

The table lists this clone with a count of one. J is TRBJ1-5 and V is TRBV28; D is possibly TRBD1 (6 bases). The CDR3 contains 15 residues. In germline, CDR1 is MDHEN, CDR2 SYDVKM. The CDR3 DNA sequence: TGTACTTGTAAGCCGGGACACCTTAGCAATCAGCCCCAGCATTTT. Its translation: CTCKPGHLSNQPQHF.